What follows describes a single TCR beta chain. This entry belongs to a study of blood T cell repertoires in COVID-19. About the research overall: COVID-19 samples, acute and convalescent, were from the United States, Italy and Spain.

Unmatched junction bases numbered 12, after V lost 8 bases and J lost 10 bases. This CDR3 spans 14 amino acids. Germline CDR1 is PRHDT and CDR2 is FYEKMQ (reference sequence). The table came from immunoSEQ multiplex PCR; TCRdb's copy has only in-frame clones and leaves some out. The profile shows tens of thousands of clones, approximately 84% of them singletons. This clonotype originated in a man in his fifties with active COVID-19. This chain joins TRBV13 and TRBJ2-1; 9 bases fit TRBD2. The sequenced material came from peripheral blood. The CDR3 region has the DNA TGTGCCAGCGTAAGCGGGGGGTCCGTGAGGGAGCAGTTCTTC. Translation: CASVSGGSVREQFF. The full variable domain, rest sourced from reference TRBV13 and TRBJ2-1, is AAGVIQSPRHLIKEKRETATLKCYPIPRHDTVYWYQQGPGQDPQFLISFYEKMQSDKGSIPDRFSAQQFSDYHSELNMSSLELGDSALYFCASVSGGSVREQFFGPGTRLTVL.